Listed below are T cell receptor beta chains from one sample, sequenced in a study of T cells in Graves' hyperthyroidism and ophthalmopathy. From the multiplex PCR reads, TCRdb called clonotypes with MiXCR, one entry per CDR3 protein. The sample includes hundreds of thousands of distinct CDR3 sequences, 15% to 20% of them seen just once. The material sequenced was blood. These TCRs come from a man between 35 and 55 years old with Graves' ophthalmopathy. Each CDR3 is given with its conserved first and last residue. A D gene is named only where the DNA matches it firmly. Clone size is shown for a subset of rows, as once, few, many or a class of expanded clone.

abundance	j_gene	d_gene	v_gene	CDR3nt	CDR3aa
.	TRBJ2-1	TRBD2	TRBV11-2	TGTGCCAGCAGGCGGGGACTAGCGGGAGGGTCCCACTACAATGAGCAGTTCTTC	CASRRGLAGGSHYNEQFF
few	TRBJ2-2	TRBD2	TRBV2	TGTGCCAGCAGGGATCTAGCGGGGGGTAACACCGGGGAGCTGTTTTTT	CASRDLAGGNTGELFF
.	TRBJ1-2	TRBD1	TRBV29-1	TGCAGCGTTGACCCACAAATTACAGGGGGTATCTATGGCTACACCTTC	CSVDPQITGGIYGYTF
.	TRBJ2-1	TRBD2	TRBV20-1	TGCAGTGCGATTCGGCGGGAGGTCTCCAATGAGCAGTTCTTC	CSAIRREVSNEQFF
few	TRBJ1-2	.	TRBV15	TGTGCCACCAGCAGAGATCCGGGGGCGCCAGGCTACACCTTC	CATSRDPGAPGYTF
.	TRBJ2-2	.	TRBV5-4	TGTGCCAGCAAGCCCGCGGGGACCGGGGAGCTGTTTTTT	CASKPAGTGELFF
many	TRBJ2-7	.	TRBV9	TGTGCCAGCAGCGCCTCGGGAAGTTTCTACGAGCAGTACTTC	CASSASGSFYEQYF
few	TRBJ2-1	TRBD2	TRBV3-1	TGTGCCAGCAGCCAAGATTGGGGACTAGATTCTTCGGGGAATGAGCAGTTCTTC	CASSQDWGLDSSGNEQFF
.	TRBJ1-2	.	TRBV12-3/TRBV12-4	TGTGCCAGCAGGGGAGGACAGTATCACTATGGCTACACCTTC	CASRGGQYHYGYTF
many	TRBJ2-5	.	TRBV28	TGTGCCAGCAGTTCTGGGACCCAGTACTTC	CASSSGTQYF
.	TRBJ2-1	TRBD1	TRBV28	TGTGCCAGCAGGCAAAGGACAGGGGGTATGGCGGTCGTACGGAATGAGCAGTTCTTC	CASRQRTGGMAVVRNEQFF
.	TRBJ2-7	TRBD1	TRBV4-1	TGCGCCAGCAGCCACGGGACAGGGGGGTCCTACGAGCAGTACTTC	CASSHGTGGSYEQYF
few	TRBJ1-1	TRBD1	TRBV12-3/TRBV12-4	TGTGCCAGCAGTCGACCGACAGGGGTAAGAGCTTTCTTT	CASSRPTGVRAFF
.	TRBJ1-4	.	TRBV5-1	TGCGCCAGCAGCCTGGGGGGCGCCCTAGAAGATGAAAAACTGTTTTTT	CASSLGGALEDEKLFF
many	TRBJ1-5	.	TRBV12-3/TRBV12-4	TGTGCCAGCAGTTTGCATAGCCTCAATCAGCCCCAGCATTTT	CASSLHSLNQPQHF
.	TRBJ1-1	.	TRBV9	TGTGCCAGCAGCGTAGGAGGGGTTGGTGACACTGAAGCTTTCTTT	CASSVGGVGDTEAFF
.	TRBJ1-5	.	TRBV2	TGTGCCAGCAGTGAAATCAGCTATCAGCCCCAGCATTTT	CASSEISYQPQHF
.	TRBJ2-7	TRBD2	TRBV14	TGTGCCAGCAGCCCTTTGGGCGGGAGTGGCTCCTACGAGCAGTACTTC	CASSPLGGSGSYEQYF
many	TRBJ2-7	.	TRBV5-1	TGCGCCAGCGCGGAAGGGAACGAGCAGTACTTC	CASAEGNEQYF
few	TRBJ1-1	.	TRBV29-1	TGCAGCAGCAGGGGGAACACTGAAGCTTTCTTT	CSSRGNTEAFF
.	TRBJ1-5	.	TRBV5-6	TGTGCCAGCAGCTCAACGGCGTTCCAGGGCAATCAGCCCCAGCATTTT	CASSSTAFQGNQPQHF
many	TRBJ2-5	TRBD2	TRBV7-3	TGTGCCAGCAGCTTAACTGGCGGGGGAGGAGAGACCCAGTACTTC	CASSLTGGGGETQYF
many	TRBJ2-1	TRBD2	TRBV7-2	TGTGCCAGCAGCTTCGGACTAGCGGGGGGGGTACCGCTACAAAGGAATGAGCAGTTCTTC	CASSFGLAGGVPLQRNEQFF
few	TRBJ2-5	.	TRBV7-8	TGTGCCAGCAGCCCAGGGGGGGCGATGGGGGAGACCCAGTACTTC	CASSPGGAMGETQYF
.	TRBJ1-5	.	TRBV19	TGTGCCAGTAGCCAACAATGGGGGGCGAATCAGCCCCAGCATTTT	CASSQQWGANQPQHF
few	TRBJ2-5	.	TRBV20-1	TGCAGTGCTAGAGCCCGTGGCGTGGAGACCCAGTACTTC	CSARARGVETQYF
.	TRBJ2-3	.	TRBV7-2	TGTGCCGCCGGGGATGTCGGAACAGATACGCAGTATTTT	CAAGDVGTDTQYF
.	TRBJ1-2	.	TRBV5-1	TGCGCCAGCATGGGGGGGCCCTATGGCTACACCTTC	CASMGGPYGYTF
.	TRBJ2-5	TRBD1	TRBV7-2	TGTGCCAGCAGCTTAGAGGCAGGGGGCGACGGGACCCAGTACTTC	CASSLEAGGDGTQYF
.	TRBJ2-7	.	TRBV5-1	TGCGCCAGCAGCTATGAACCGCCTGATCACTACGAGCAGTACTTC	CASSYEPPDHYEQYF
.	TRBJ1-5	.	TRBV6-5	TGTGCCAGCAGTTACTTCCCCCCAACTGGGAGCAATCAGCCCCAGCATTTT	CASSYFPPTGSNQPQHF
few	TRBJ2-7	.	TRBV24-1	TGTGCCACCAGTGATCGGACCCCCGTTTACGAGCAGTACTTC	CATSDRTPVYEQYF
few	TRBJ2-3	.	TRBV12-3/TRBV12-4	TGTGCCAGCAGCTCAATTGGGGCCACAGATACGCAGTATTTT	CASSSIGATDTQYF
many	TRBJ2-7	.	TRBV20-1	TGCAGTGCCCGCCGAAGGGAGCGAAACGAGCAGTACTTC	CSARRRERNEQYF
many	TRBJ2-7	.	TRBV7-2	TGTGCCAGCAGCTTGTCCGGCGCCTACGAGCAGTACTTC	CASSLSGAYEQYF
.	TRBJ1-2	.	TRBV7-2	TGTGCCAGCAGCTTTTATGGGGAAGGCTACACCTTC	CASSFYGEGYTF
few	TRBJ1-1	.	TRBV27	TGTGCCAGCAGTCTGGGGCCCTGGGGCGCTGAAGCTTTCTTT	CASSLGPWGAEAFF
many	TRBJ2-1	.	TRBV20-1	TGCAGTGCTAGCTCAGGGGATGGGTACAATGAGCAGTTCTTC	CSASSGDGYNEQFF
many	TRBJ1-1	.	TRBV7-2	TGTGCCAGCAGCATTAAGAACACTGAAGCTTTCTTT	CASSIKNTEAFF
.	TRBJ1-3	TRBD1	TRBV9	TGTGCCAGCAGCCCACGGGACAGGGGGCCTGGAAACACCATATATTTT	CASSPRDRGPGNTIYF
.	TRBJ2-5	.	TRBV14	TGTGCCAGCAGCCAGAACCCTACATCGACCCAGTACTTC	CASSQNPTSTQYF
few	TRBJ2-1	.	TRBV20-1	TGCAGTGCTAGACGGGTAGGGGGGGTCAATGAGCAGTTCTTC	CSARRVGGVNEQFF
few	TRBJ2-5	.	TRBV29-1	TGCAGCGTGTGGACAGACCAAGAGACCCAGTACTTC	CSVWTDQETQYF
few	TRBJ1-1	TRBD1	TRBV19	TGTGCCAGTAGTATAGTAGGACAGGGAGAGACTGAAGCTTTCTTT	CASSIVGQGETEAFF
many	TRBJ2-3	.	TRBV20-1	TGCAGTGCTAGAGATCCCCACACAGATACGCAGTATTTT	CSARDPHTDTQYF
few	TRBJ2-2	.	TRBV6-1	TGTGCCAGCACGGCGAGGAGAACCGGGGAGCTGTTTTTT	CASTARRTGELFF
few	TRBJ2-5	TRBD2	TRBV7-7	TGTGCTAGCAGCCCCCAGCGGGAGCCCCATGGGGAGACCCAGTACTTC	CASSPQREPHGETQYF
few	TRBJ2-1	.	TRBV29-1	TGCAGCGTTGGCCCAGCATACAATGAGCAGTTCTTC	CSVGPAYNEQFF